This T cell receptor (beta chain) was identified during a study of regulatory T cells in long-lasting Graves disease. Time point denoted: newly diagnosed GD, antithyroid drugs for less than 3 months. Extracted RNA from PBMCs served as the source of the TCR library. Sequencing libraries for TCR beta were prepared with iRepertoire HTBI primers and Arm-PCR of CDR3 regions. TCRdb reprocessed the multiplex PCR reads via MiXCR and lists one record per CDR3 protein. Of about 620,000 distinct CDR3 sequences listed, about 15% were seen once; the top ten hold around 19%. Per germline, CDR1 GTSNPN and CDR2 SVGIG (reference sequence). The CDR3 length is 13 residues. Trimming cost V 2 bases and J 4 bases, with 8 bases left between them. The same specimen was also included in a second study, on T cells in Graves' hyperthyroidism and ophthalmopathy. From that study: Blood samples included most of the expanded thyroid clonotypes exceeding 0.001.

The TCR comes from a woman aged 25 to 39 with Graves disease. The specimen was peripheral blood mononuclear cells (PBMCs), collected at new diagnosis, from a patient treated with antithyroid drugs. This chain connects TRBV30 to TRBJ2-2; D may correspond to TRBD1 or TRBD2 (5 bases each). CDR3 nucleotide sequence: TGTGCCTGGAGTCAGGGACGCACCGGGGAGCTGTTTTTT. Translating gives CAWSQGRTGELFF.